The entry below gives a single T cell receptor (beta chain) sequence along with its context. This record belongs to a study of human T cells and chemical hapten exposure. Whole-study context: Patients, predominantly female, presented with alopecia areata, totalis or universalis.

The CDR3 covers 16 residues. Germline CDR1 reads MNHEY; CDR2 reads SVGEGT. Trimming removed 6 bases at V and 0 bases at J, with 15 bases between. Time point meaning: pre-sensitization, week 0. Noted treatment: therapeutic diphenylcyclopropenone sensitization with weekly scalp DPC. As the library was built, unique molecular identifiers were attached to individual cDNA molecules. TCRdb processed the RACE reads anew with MiXCR; each CDR3 protein has one entry. The profile shows roughly 260,000 distinct CDR3 sequences, about 8.6% of them singletons. V and J are TRBV6-2 or TRBV6-3 and TRBJ2-1; D perhaps matches TRBD1 (6 bases). Sequenced here: whole blood, sampled in connection with sensitization to the hapten diphenylcyclopropenone (DPC). The clonotype originates from a woman in her 40s with alopecia areata. Some clones in this sample may be carry-over from other donors' samples. CDR3 protein: CASSPQGIGSYNEQFF. CDR3 coding DNA: TGTGCCAGCAGCCCCCAGGGGATCGGCTCCTACAATGAGCAGTTCTTC.